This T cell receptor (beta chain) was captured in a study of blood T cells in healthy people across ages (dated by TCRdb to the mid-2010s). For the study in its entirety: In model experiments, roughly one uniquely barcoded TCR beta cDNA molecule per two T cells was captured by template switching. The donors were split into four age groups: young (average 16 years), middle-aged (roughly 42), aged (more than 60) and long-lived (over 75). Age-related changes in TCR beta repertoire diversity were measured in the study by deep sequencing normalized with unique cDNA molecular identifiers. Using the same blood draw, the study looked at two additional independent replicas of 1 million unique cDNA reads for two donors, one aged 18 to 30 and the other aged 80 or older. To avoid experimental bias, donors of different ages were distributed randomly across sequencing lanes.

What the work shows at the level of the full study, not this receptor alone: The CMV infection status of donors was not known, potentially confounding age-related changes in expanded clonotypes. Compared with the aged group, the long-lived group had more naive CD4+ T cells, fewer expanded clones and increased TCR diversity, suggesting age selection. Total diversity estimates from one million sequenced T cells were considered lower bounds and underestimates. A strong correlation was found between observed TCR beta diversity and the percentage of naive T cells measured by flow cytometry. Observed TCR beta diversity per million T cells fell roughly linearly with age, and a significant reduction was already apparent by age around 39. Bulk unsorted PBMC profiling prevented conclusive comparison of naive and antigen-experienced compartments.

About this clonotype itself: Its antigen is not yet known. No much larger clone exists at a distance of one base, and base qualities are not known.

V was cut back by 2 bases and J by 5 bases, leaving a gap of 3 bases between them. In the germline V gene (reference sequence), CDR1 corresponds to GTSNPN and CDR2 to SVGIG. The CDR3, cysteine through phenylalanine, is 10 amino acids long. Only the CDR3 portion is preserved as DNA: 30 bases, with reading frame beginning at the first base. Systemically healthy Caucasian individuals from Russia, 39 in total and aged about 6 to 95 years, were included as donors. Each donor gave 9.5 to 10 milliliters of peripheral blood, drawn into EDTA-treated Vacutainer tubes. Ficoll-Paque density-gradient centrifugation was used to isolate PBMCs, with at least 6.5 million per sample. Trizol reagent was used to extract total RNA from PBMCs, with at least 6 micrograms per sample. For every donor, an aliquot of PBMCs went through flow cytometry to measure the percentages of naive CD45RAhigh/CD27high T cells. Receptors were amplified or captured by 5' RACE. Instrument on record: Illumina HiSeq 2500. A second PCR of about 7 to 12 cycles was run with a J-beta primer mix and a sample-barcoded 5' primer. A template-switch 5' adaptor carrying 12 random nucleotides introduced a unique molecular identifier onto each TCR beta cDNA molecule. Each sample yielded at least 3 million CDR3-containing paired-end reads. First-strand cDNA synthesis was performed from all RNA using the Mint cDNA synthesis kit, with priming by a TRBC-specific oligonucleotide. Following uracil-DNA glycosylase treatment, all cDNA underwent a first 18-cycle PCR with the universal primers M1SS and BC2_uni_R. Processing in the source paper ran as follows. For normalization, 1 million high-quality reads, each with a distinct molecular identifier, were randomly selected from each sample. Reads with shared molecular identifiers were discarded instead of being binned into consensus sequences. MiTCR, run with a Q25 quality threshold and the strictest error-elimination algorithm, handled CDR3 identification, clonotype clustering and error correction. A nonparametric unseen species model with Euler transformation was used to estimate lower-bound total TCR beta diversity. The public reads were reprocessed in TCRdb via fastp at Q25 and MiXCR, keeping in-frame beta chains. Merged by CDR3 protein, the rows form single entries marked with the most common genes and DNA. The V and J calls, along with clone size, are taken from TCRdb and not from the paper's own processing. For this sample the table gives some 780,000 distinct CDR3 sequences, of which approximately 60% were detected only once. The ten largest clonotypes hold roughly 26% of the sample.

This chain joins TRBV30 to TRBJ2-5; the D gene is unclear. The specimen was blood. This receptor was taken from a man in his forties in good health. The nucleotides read TGTGCCTGGAGTCGGGAGACCCAGTACTTC. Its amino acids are CAWSRETQYF.